This T cell receptor beta chain was sequenced for a study of blood T cell repertoires in COVID-19. Germline V gene sequence: CDR1 SGHTA, CDR2 FQGNSA. CDR3 length: 16 residues. With 2 bases clipped from V and 2 bases from J, the junction kept 6 bases outside the gene matches. Sequencing used immunoSEQ multiplex PCR; TCRdb keeps in-frame clones, though not all of them. The sample contains more than 300,000 clones, more than 75% of which appear only once. This receptor was obtained from a woman aged 18-29 years who had recovered from COVID-19. The J gene is TRBJ2-3, the V gene TRBV7-2, with 8 bases identical to TRBD2. Sequences were obtained from PBMCs or T cells enriched from blood (not recorded which). CDR3 protein: CASSLRLAGLTDTQYF. CDR3 DNA: TGTGCCAGCAGCTTAAGGTTAGCGGGGCTCACAGATACGCAGTATTTT.